The present T cell receptor beta chain was sequenced within a study of cytomegalovirus exposure and HLA in healthy donors. As for the study in general: Out of approximately 400 genotyped donors, less than 85% belonged to the Caucasian-associated ancestry cluster. Findings and caveats of the study: Many donors carried some public TCRs, although rarity characterized most TCR sequences. Later analysis associated a missense DCLRE1C variant with TCR beta V- and J-gene trimming.

Vbeta (60) and Jbeta (13) primers were used in the PCR. Per the original data handling: Later, an analysis found 75 million to 100 million unique TCR beta chains, and 8.5 million to 14 million of these were shared. This table comes from immunoSEQ multiplex PCR, and its TCRdb copy is limited to in-frame clones, with some not included. That table furnishes V, J and clone size, whereas the DNA furnished D and trimming. The sample consists of tens of thousands of clones, about 68% of them appearing once. CDR3 length: 16 residues. Germline-derived CDR1 and CDR2 are SGHNT and YYREEE (reference sequence). The V and J ends lost 4 bases and 9 bases, in that order; junction bases with no gene match: 9. On this clone: Its target is not known.

The TCR originated in a man in his forties in good health and CMV-seropositive. Sequencing input: PBMCs. The rearrangement uses TRBV5-4 and TRBJ2-1; 14 bases fit TRBD2. The CDR3 sequence: CASSPKTSGGAGEQFF. Written as DNA, the CDR3 is TGTGCCAGCAGCCCGAAGACTAGCGGGGGGGCCGGTGAGCAGTTCTTC. Based on the CDR3 plus reference TRBV5-4 and TRBJ2-1, the full variable domain is ETGVTQSPTHLIKTRGQQVTLRCSSQSGHNTVSWYQQALGQGPQFIFQYYREEENGRGNFPPRFSGLQFPNYSSELNVNALELDDSALYLCASSPKTSGGAGEQFFGPGTRLTVL.